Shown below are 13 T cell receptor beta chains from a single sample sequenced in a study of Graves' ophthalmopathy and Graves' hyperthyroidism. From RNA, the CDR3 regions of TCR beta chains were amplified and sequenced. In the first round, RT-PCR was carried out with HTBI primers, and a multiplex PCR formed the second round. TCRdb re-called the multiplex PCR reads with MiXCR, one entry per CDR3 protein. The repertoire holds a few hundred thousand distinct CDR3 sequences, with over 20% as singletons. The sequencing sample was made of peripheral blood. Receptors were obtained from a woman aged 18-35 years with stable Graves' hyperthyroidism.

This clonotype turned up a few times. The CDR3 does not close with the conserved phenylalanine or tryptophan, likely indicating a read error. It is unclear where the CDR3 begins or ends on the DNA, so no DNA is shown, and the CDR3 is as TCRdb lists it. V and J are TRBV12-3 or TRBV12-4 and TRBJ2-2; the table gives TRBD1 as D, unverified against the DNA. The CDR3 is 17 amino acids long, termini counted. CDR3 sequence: CASSGGLDTRGGGELSL.

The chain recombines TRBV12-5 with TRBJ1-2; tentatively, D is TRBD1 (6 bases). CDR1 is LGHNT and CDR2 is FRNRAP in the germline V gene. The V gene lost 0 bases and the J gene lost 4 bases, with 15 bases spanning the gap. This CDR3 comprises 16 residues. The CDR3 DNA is TGTGCTAGTGGTTTGGTACTTGTTCGGGGGGCCTATGGCTACACCTTC. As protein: CASGLVLVRGAYGYTF.

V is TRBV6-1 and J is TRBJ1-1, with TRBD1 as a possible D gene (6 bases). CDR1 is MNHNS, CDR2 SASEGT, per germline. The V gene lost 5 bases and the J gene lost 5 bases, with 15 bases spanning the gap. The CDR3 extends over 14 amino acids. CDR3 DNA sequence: TGTGCCAGCAGTACGGGGGCAGGAGGGACTGAAGCTTTCTTT. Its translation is CASSTGAGGTEAFF.

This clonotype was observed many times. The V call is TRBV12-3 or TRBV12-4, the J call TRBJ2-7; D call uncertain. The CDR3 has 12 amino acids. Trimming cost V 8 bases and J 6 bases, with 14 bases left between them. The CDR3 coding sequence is TGTGCCAGCCACAGTAAAGGGTTCGAGCAGTACTTC. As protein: CASHSKGFEQYF.

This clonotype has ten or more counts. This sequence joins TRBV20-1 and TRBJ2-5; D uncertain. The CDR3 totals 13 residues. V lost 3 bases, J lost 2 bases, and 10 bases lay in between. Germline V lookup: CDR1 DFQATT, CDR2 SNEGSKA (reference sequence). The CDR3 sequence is CSASRDGQETQYF. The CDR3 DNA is TGCAGTGCTAGTAGGGATGGTCAAGAGACCCAGTACTTC.

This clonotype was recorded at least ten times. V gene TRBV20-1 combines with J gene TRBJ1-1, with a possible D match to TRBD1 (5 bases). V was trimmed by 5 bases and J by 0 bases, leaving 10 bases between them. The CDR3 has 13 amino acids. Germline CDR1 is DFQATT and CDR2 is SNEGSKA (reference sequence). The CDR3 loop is CSASGTLNTEAFF. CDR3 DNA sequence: TGCAGTGCTTCCGGGACTTTGAACACTGAAGCTTTCTTT.

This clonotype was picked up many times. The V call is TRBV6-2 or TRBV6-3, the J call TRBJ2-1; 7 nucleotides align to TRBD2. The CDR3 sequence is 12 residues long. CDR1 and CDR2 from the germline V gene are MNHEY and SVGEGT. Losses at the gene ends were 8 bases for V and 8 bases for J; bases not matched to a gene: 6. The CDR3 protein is CASLGGIHEQFF. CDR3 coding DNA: TGTGCCAGCCTGGGGGGGATCCATGAGCAGTTCTTC.

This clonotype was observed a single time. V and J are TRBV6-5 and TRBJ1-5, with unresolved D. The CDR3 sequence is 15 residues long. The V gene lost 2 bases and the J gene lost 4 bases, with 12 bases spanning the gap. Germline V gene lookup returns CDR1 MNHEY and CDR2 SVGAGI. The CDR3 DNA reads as TGTGCCAGCAGTTACGGTCCGACCCCTAATCAGCCCCAGCATTTT. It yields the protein CASSYGPTPNQPQHF.

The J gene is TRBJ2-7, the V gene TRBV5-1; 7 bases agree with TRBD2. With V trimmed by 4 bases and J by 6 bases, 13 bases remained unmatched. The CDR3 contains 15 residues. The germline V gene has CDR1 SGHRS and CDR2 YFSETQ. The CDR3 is CASSPGGSTSSEQYF. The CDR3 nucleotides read TGCGCCAGCAGCCCCGGGGGGTCCACATCCAGCGAGCAGTACTTC.

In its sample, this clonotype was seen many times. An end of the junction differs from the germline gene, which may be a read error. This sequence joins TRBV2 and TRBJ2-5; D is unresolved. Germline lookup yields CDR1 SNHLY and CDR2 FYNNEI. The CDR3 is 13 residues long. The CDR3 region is CASSEGQPRTRYF. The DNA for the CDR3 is TGTGCCAGCAGTGAAGGGCAACCGAGGACCCGGTACTTC.

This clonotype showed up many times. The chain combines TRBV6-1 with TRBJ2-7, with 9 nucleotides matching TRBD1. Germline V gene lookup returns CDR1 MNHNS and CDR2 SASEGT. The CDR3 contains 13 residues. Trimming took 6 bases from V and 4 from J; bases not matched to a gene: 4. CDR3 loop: CASRRDREYEQYF. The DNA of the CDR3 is TGTGCCAGCAGACGGGACAGGGAATACGAGCAGTACTTC.

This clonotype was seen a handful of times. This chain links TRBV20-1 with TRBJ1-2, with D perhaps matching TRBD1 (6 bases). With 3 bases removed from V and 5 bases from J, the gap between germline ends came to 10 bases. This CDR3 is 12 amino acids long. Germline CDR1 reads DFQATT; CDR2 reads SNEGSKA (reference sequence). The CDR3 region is CSASGGAYGYTF. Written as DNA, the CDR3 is TGCAGTGCTAGTGGGGGCGCGTATGGCTACACCTTC.

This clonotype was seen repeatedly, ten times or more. The CDR3 here is CASSIPQGQTYEQYF. CDR3 sequence (DNA): TGTGCCAGCAGTATCCCCCAGGGCCAGACCTACGAGCAGTACTTC. The chain is built from TRBV28 and TRBJ2-7; tentative D call: TRBD1 (5 bases). CDR3 size: 15 residues. The V end was cut by 5 bases, the J end by 2 bases, with 16 bases between. In germline, CDR1 is MDHEN, CDR2 SYDVKM.